This TCR beta chain was retrieved from a study of Ad26.COV2.S vaccination and SARS-CoV-2 variants. This CDR3 is 15 amino acids long. Germline-derived CDR1 and CDR2 are MNHEY and SVGAGI. Trimming stripped 1 base from V and 8 bases from J, with 12 bases between. As to treatment: approximately 18 received Ad26.COV2.S at low or high dose, single or two shots; several received placebo; per-sample allocation not given. Each sample was drawn 63 days after the first injection (of vaccine or placebo). Sequenced by immunoSEQ multiplex PCR; TCRdb stores in-frame clones only, minus some. This table holds about 440,000 clones, around 91% found once.

The sequencing here drew on peripheral blood, taken in a trial of Ad26.COV2.S vaccine versus placebo. The sequence was collected from a person between 18 and 65 years old who received the Ad26.COV2.S COVID-19 vaccine or a placebo. V usage is TRBV6-5 and J usage is TRBJ1-6; no definite D call. The CDR3 is CASSYFTPQYSPLHF. CDR3 bases: TGTGCCAGCAGTTACTTTACCCCCCAGTATTCACCCCTCCACTTT.